These 2 T cell receptor beta chains were all obtained from the same sample, sequenced in a study of T-cell memory formation after mild COVID-19. TCRdb reprocessed the 5' RACE reads via MiXCR and lists one record per CDR3 protein. This table holds around 220,000 distinct CDR3 sequences, 16% found once. The sample was PBMCs or a T cell subset sorted from them (not recorded which). These receptors were taken from a man between 18 and 29 years old who had mild COVID-19 (a few samples of this study predate the infection). Cell type and time point are not known.

This clonotype has a handful of counts. This chain links TRBV20-1 with TRBJ2-5; 9 bases line up with TRBD1. The CDR3 length is 15 residues. Germline loops: CDR1 DFQATT, CDR2 SNEGSKA (reference sequence). The J segment lost 4 bases and the V segment lost 2 bases, leaving 8 bases of the junction unmatched. CDR3 DNA sequence: TGCAGTGCTAGACAGCCACAGGGGGCCGGAGAGACCCAGTACTTC. Translation gives CSARQPQGAGETQYF.

In this sample, this clonotype turned up many times. J is TRBJ1-5 and V is TRBV12-3 or TRBV12-4; D ambiguous. V lost 2 bases and J 7 bases, leaving 6 bases between the germline ends. This CDR3 is built from 12 residues. Here the CDR3 DNA reads TGTGCCAGCAGTTTATCTGGGCAGCCCCAGCATTTT. This encodes CASSLSGQPQHF.